This T cell receptor beta chain was recovered during a study of monozygotic twins with cystic fibrosis. Findings and limits, study-wide: In 13 of 16 pairs, V gene usage was closest to the co-twin's. Monozygotic CF twin pairs shared significantly more nucleotide-identical clonotypes than unrelated CF individuals did. No link emerged between shared CDR3 counts and age, concordance or severity. Low clonality (median roughly 0.0099) suggested a mostly naive repertoire.

CDR3 size: 15 residues. Germline loops: CDR1 MGHRA, CDR2 YSYEKL. The V gene lost 4 bases and the J gene lost 14 bases, with 21 bases spanning the gap. Of note for this clone: As yet, its antigen is unknown.

Method: immunoSEQ multiplex PCR; TCRdb's copy keeps in-frame clones and lacks some. The sample lists 22,000 or so clones, about 83% seen once, with less than 1.5% in the top ten. This TCR was sampled from a woman younger than 45 with cystic fibrosis. This chain connects TRBV4-1 to TRBJ1-6; the D is unclear. Source material: blood. The CDR3 nucleotides read TGCGCCAGCAGCCCCTACTCCACCCGCCCTGACACCCTCCACTTT. It yields the protein CASSPYSTRPDTLHF.